This record covers a single T cell receptor beta chain. Assay used: immunoSEQ multiplex PCR; TCRdb lists only in-frame clones, some missing. The sample carries about 69,000 clones, over 75% recorded once. The record originates from a study of OX40 agonist ivuxolimab in advanced cancers. Study summary: The study reported partial responses in three patients: one hepatocellular carcinoma, two cutaneous melanoma.

This clonotype was sampled from an adult with an advanced solid tumor such as melanoma, head and neck, liver or kidney cancer. The sample in question was CD4+ or CD8+ T cells sorted from blood, obtained in a trial of the OX40 agonist ivuxolimab.

The CDR3 nucleotides are TGTGCCAGCAGCCGTACTTCTTTGACCGCTAATGAGCAGTTCTTC. This gives the protein CASSRTSLTANEQFF. The chain joins TRBV2 to TRBJ2-1, with D unclear. In germline, CDR1 is SNHLY, CDR2 FYNNEI. This CDR3 contains 15 residues. Between the trimmed V and J ends, which lost 6 bases and 7 bases, there was a span of 19 bases.